The 8 T cell receptor beta chains listed next were all sequenced from one sample in a study of cytomegalovirus exposure and HLA in healthy donors. In the PCR, 60 Vbeta and 13 Jbeta primers were used. Generated by immunoSEQ multiplex PCR, the TCRdb table keeps only in-frame clones and is missing some. The repertoire has around 99,000 clones, 73% of them found once; the top ten carry 7.5% to 9%. Sequenced input: PBMCs. The receptors come from a man aged 30 to 45 in good health and CMV-seronegative.

This clone turned up a few times. The genes are TRBV7-8 and TRBJ2-2; D perhaps matches TRBD2 (7 bases). CDR3 size: 17 residues. The V end lost 5 bases, the J end lost 4 bases, and 20 bases lay between the germline ends. Germline CDR1 and CDR2: SGHVS and FQNEAQ. Here the CDR3 reads CASSPPGGGVFTGELFF. The CDR3, as DNA: TGTGCCAGCAGCCCTCCCGGAGGGGGGGTCTTCACCGGGGAGCTGTTTTTT.

This clone was counted a few times. The rearrangement links TRBV5-1 to TRBJ2-3, with TRBD2 matching over 14 bases. Germline CDR1 is SGHRS and CDR2 is YFSETQ. V lost 4 bases to trimming and J lost 1 base; unmatched junction nucleotides: 5. The CDR3 has 17 residues. CDR3 loop: CASSVGTSGGRTDTQYF. The CDR3 DNA reads as TGCGCCAGCAGCGTCGGGACTAGCGGGGGCCGCACAGATACGCAGTATTTT.

The chain links TRBV2 to TRBJ1-1; 7 bases map to TRBD1. The V gene's germline CDR1 is SNHLY and CDR2 FYNNEI. The CDR3 is 11 residues long. V lost 6 bases to trimming and J lost 11 bases; unmatched junction nucleotides: 6. CDR3 sequence reads: CASSPDRVAFF. The CDR3 nucleotides are TGTGCCAGCAGCCCAGACAGGGTTGCTTTCTTT.

This chain joins TRBV4-1 and TRBJ1-2; D might be TRBD1 (6 bases). The V gene lost 2 bases and the J gene lost 8 bases, with 18 bases spanning the gap. The CDR3 is made up of 15 amino acids. Germline CDR1 and CDR2: MGHRA and YSYEKL. CDR3 coding DNA: TGCGCCAGCAGCCAACCTTTCCCACAGGGAAACGGCTACACCTTC. Translated: CASSQPFPQGNGYTF.

V gene TRBV19 combines with J gene TRBJ2-4, with D perhaps TRBD2 (5 bases). The CDR3 runs to 16 residues. Trimming pared 4 bases from V and 7 bases from J, leaving 20 bases between. Germline loops: CDR1 LNHDA, CDR2 SQIVND (reference sequence). The CDR3 spells CASSTSEGGLKNIQYF. The CDR3 bases are TGTGCCAGTAGTACCTCAGAAGGTGGACTCAAGAACATTCAGTACTTC.

J is TRBJ1-4 and V is TRBV6-5; TRBD1 agrees at 9 bases. CDR1 and CDR2 from the germline V gene are MNHEY and SVGAGI. The trim removed 7 bases at V and 4 bases at J, leaving 7 bases unmatched. This CDR3 comprises 15 residues. This CDR3 reads CASKGQGVFNEKLFF. CDR3 sequence (DNA): TGTGCCAGCAAGGGACAGGGAGTCTTTAATGAAAAACTGTTTTTT.

This clone appeared once. The chain is built from TRBV7-9 and TRBJ2-2; 8 bases are shared with TRBD1. J lost 2 bases, V lost 5 bases, and 7 bases had no gene match. The CDR3 has 16 amino acids. Germline-derived CDR1 and CDR2 are SEHNR and FQNEAQ (reference sequence). The CDR3 nucleotides read TGTGCCAGCAGCCCGCGACAGGGGCGAAACACCGGGGAGCTGTTTTTT. Its translation is CASSPRQGRNTGELFF.

The chain uses TRBV18 and TRBJ2-1; 7 nucleotides agree with TRBD1. V gave up 8 bases and J gave up 1 base; unmatched junction bases: 5. Germline V CDR1 and CDR2: KGHSH, LQKENI. This CDR3 contains 14 residues. CDR3 DNA: TGTGCCAGCCACAACAGGGGTTCCTACAATGAGCAGTTCTTC. Translated, it gives CASHNRGSYNEQFF.